A single sample is the source of the 20 T cell receptor beta chains below, sequenced in a study of T cells expressing NK-cell markers. TCRdb re-called the 5' RACE reads and gives one entry per CDR3 protein, without DNA. This sample's clone table lists hundreds of thousands of distinct CDR3 sequences. Sequenced sample: blood T cells: a sorted CD56 or NKG2C T cell subset, CD4+ or CD8+ T cells, or bulk PBMC T cells (not recorded which). The receptor source for this set is a woman between 18 and 69 years old in good health.

The CDR3 here is CSASPGAWEQFF. This chain joins TRBV20-1 and TRBJ2-1; TCRdb names TRBD1, which stays unverified in the absence of DNA. The CDR3 is 12 residues long. Germline CDR1 DFQATT, CDR2 SNEGSKA (reference sequence).

The chain combines TRBV5-5 with TRBJ1-1. Germline CDR1 and CDR2: SGHKS and YYEKEE (reference sequence). This CDR3 has 14 amino acids. The CDR3 sequence is CASGSGGSTWLAFF.

The genes are TRBV10-2 and TRBJ2-1; without DNA, the TCRdb call of TRBD1 cannot be checked. CDR3 length: 12 amino acids. Germline CDR1 is WSHSY and CDR2 is SAAADI. This CDR3 reads CASSYRSNEQFF.

The V call is TRBV20-1, the J call TRBJ1-1. The CDR3 has 14 amino acids. The germline V gene has CDR1 DFQATT and CDR2 SNEGSKA (reference sequence). The CDR3: CSARDVSGYAEAFF.

The V and J genes are TRBV5-1 and TRBJ2-1; without DNA, the TCRdb call of TRBD2 cannot be checked. From germline, CDR1 is SGHRS and CDR2 YFSETQ. This CDR3 has 15 residues. The CDR3 loop reads CASSSSGGVYNEQFF. The complete variable domain, with remaining parts taken from reference TRBV5-1 and TRBJ2-1, reads KAGVTQTPRYLIKTRGQQVTLSCSPISGHRSVSWYQQTPGQGLQFLFEYFSETQRNKGNFPGRFSGRQFSNSRSEMNVSTLELGDSALYLCASSSSGGVYNEQFFGPGTRLTVL.

The chain has TRBV6-4 and TRBJ2-4. Germline-derived CDR1 and CDR2 are MRHNA and SNTAGT. The CDR3 runs 13 residues. The chain's CDR3 is CANYRVSKNIQYF.

The chain joins TRBV7-2 to TRBJ2-2; lacking DNA, the TRBD1 call made by TCRdb goes unchecked. Germline V lookup: CDR1 SGHTA, CDR2 FQGNSA. This CDR3 spans 14 amino acids. This CDR3 reads CASSLEGALGELFF. Full variable domain (rest looked up from reference TRBV7-2 and TRBJ2-2): GAGVSQSPSNKVTEKGKDVELRCDPISGHTALYWYRQSLGQGLEFLIYFQGNSAPDKSGLPSDRFSAERTGGSVSTLTIQRTQQEDSAVYLCASSLEGALGELFFGEGSRLTVL.

V gene TRBV5-1 combines with J gene TRBJ1-6; TCRdb gives TRBD1 as the D gene, but with no DNA this cannot be confirmed. Looked up from germline, CDR1 is SGHRS and CDR2 is YFSETQ. The CDR3 consists of 15 residues. CDR3: CASSQPEGANSPLHF.

The genes are TRBV4-3 and TRBJ2-1; TCRdb's D call, TRBD1, is unchecked because there is no DNA. This CDR3 is built from 16 residues. Germline V gene lookup returns CDR1 LGHNA and CDR2 YSLEER. Here the CDR3 reads CASSQPLPGSYNEQFF.

The rearrangement uses TRBV4-2 and TRBJ2-7; no DNA is available, so the TRBD2 call from TCRdb remains unchecked. Germline CDR1 LGHNA, CDR2 YNFKEQ. The CDR3 runs 17 residues. The CDR3 here is CASSQKAGTSRLGEQYF.

This CDR3 is CSASVRSGANVLTF. The J gene is TRBJ2-6, the V gene TRBV20-1; TCRdb designates TRBD1, a call that cannot be tested without DNA. The CDR3 length is 14 residues. CDR1 and CDR2 from the germline V gene are DFQATT and SNEGSKA (reference sequence).

The V and J genes are TRBV28 and TRBJ1-1. Germline CDR1 reads MDHEN; CDR2 reads SYDVKM. The CDR3 is made up of 13 amino acids. The CDR3 sequence: CASSPRRPTEAFF.

The chain has TRBV28 and TRBJ2-1; without DNA, the TCRdb call of TRBD1 cannot be checked. The CDR3 extends over 12 amino acids. Germline assignment: CDR1 MDHEN and CDR2 SYDVKM. The CDR3 sequence: CASSLQTGSQFF.

The CDR3 region is CASSSWDISYEQYF. The gene calls are TRBV7-9 and TRBJ2-7; TCRdb outputs TRBD1, but without DNA this stays unchecked. This CDR3 spans 14 amino acids. Germline V gene data show CDR1 as SEHNR and CDR2 as FQNEAQ (reference sequence).

The V and J genes are TRBV3-1 and TRBJ2-1; TCRdb calls TRBD2, which cannot be checked without DNA. Germline assignment: CDR1 LGHDT and CDR2 YNNKEL (reference sequence). The CDR3 contains 15 residues. This CDR3 is CASSRGLVLRDEQFF.

This chain uses TRBV20-1 with TRBJ1-2; TCRdb picks TRBD1, but there is no DNA to check that call. The CDR3 extends over 11 amino acids. From germline, CDR1 is DFQATT and CDR2 SNEGSKA (reference sequence). The CDR3 reads CSAVDSGGYTF.

The chain employs TRBV12-3 or TRBV12-4 and TRBJ1-1; there is no DNA to check the TCRdb D call of TRBD1. The CDR3 length is 15 residues. The CDR3 region is CASSLAPGLNTEAFF.

CDR3 in amino acids: CASSQTSGGTQETQYF. The chain is built from TRBV6-2 or TRBV6-3 and TRBJ2-5; TCRdb lists TRBD2, though no DNA is available to test this call. Germline loops: CDR1 MNHEY, CDR2 SVGEGT. The CDR3 contains 16 residues.

J is TRBJ2-5 and V is TRBV7-8; with no DNA, the TCRdb D assignment of TRBD1 cannot be verified. This CDR3 contains 12 residues. Germline V gene sequence: CDR1 SGHVS, CDR2 FQNEAQ. CDR3 amino acids: CASSRDRETQYF. The full variable domain, completed using reference TRBV7-8 and TRBJ2-5, is GAGVSQSPRYKVAKRGQDVALRCDPISGHVSLFWYQQALGQGPEFLTYFQNEAQLDKSGLPSDRFFAERPEGSVSTLKIQRTQQEDSAVYLCASSRDRETQYFGPGTRLLVL.

V and J are TRBV20-1 and TRBJ2-7; the TCRdb D gene call, TRBD2, has no DNA to confirm it. The germline V gene encodes CDR1 DFQATT and CDR2 SNEGSKA (reference sequence). The CDR3 length is 16 residues. The CDR3 sequence is CSAQTDFRTSSYEQYF.